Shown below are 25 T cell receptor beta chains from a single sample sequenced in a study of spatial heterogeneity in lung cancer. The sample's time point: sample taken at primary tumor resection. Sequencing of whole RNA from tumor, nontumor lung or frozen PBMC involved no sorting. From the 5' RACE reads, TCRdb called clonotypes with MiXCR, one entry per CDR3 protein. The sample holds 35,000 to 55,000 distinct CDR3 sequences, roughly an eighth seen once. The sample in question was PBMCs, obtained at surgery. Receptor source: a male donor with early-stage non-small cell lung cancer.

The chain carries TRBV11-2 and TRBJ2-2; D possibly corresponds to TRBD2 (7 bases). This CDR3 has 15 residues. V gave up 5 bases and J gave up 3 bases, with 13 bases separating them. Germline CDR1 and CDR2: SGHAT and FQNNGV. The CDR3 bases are TGTGCCAGCAGCCCCCGCGGGGGCGACACCGGGGAGCTGTTTTTT. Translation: CASSPRGGDTGELFF.

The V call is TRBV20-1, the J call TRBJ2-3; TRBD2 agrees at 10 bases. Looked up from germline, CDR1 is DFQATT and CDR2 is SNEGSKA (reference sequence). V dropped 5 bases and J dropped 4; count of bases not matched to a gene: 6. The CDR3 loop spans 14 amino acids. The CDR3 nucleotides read TGCAGTGCTCCTAGCGGGAGCGGCGCAGATACGCAGTATTTT. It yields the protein CSAPSGSGADTQYF.

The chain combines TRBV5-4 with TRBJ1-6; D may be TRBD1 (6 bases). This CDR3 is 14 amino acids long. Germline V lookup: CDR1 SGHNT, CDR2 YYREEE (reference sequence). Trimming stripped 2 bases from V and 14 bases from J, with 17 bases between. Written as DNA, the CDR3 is TGTGCCAGCAGCTTCTGGTACAGGGTGGAATCCCTCCACTTT. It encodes CASSFWYRVESLHF.

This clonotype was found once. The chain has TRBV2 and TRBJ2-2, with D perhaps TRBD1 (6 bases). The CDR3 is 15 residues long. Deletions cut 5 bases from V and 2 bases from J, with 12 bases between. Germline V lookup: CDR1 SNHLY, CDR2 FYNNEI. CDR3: CASSWDIPNTGELFF. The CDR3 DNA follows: TGTGCCAGCAGTTGGGACATTCCCAACACCGGGGAGCTGTTTTTT.

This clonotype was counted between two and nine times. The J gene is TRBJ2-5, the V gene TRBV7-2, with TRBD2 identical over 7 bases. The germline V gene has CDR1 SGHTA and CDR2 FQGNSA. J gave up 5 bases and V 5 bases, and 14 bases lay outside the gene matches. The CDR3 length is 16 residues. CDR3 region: CASSPSNWGGGETQYF. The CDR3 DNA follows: TGTGCCAGCAGCCCCTCCAATTGGGGGGGAGGGGAGACCCAGTACTTC. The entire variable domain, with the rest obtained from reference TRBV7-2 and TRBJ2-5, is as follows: GAGVSQSPSNKVTEKGKDVELRCDPISGHTALYWYRQSLGQGLEFLIYFQGNSAPDKSGLPSDRFSAERTGGSVSTLTIQRTQQEDSAVYLCASSPSNWGGGETQYFGPGTRLLVL.

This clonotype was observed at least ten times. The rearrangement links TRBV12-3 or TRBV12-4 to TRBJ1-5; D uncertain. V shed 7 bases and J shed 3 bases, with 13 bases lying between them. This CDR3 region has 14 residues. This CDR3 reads CASTYGGDNQPQHF. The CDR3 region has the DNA TGTGCCAGCACCTATGGCGGTGACAATCAGCCCCAGCATTTT.

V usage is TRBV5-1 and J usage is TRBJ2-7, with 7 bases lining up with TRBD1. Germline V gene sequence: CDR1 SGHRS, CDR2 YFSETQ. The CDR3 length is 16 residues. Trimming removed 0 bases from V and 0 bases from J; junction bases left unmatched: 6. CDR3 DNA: TGCGCCAGCAGCTTGGGACAGGGATCCAGCTCCTACGAGCAGTACTTC. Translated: CASSLGQGSSSYEQYF. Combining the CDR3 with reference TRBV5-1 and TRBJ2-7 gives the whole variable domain KAGVTQTPRYLIKTRGQQVTLSCSPISGHRSVSWYQQTPGQGLQFLFEYFSETQRNKGNFPGRFSGRQFSNSRSEMNVSTLELGDSALYLCASSLGQGSSSYEQYFGPGTRLTVT.

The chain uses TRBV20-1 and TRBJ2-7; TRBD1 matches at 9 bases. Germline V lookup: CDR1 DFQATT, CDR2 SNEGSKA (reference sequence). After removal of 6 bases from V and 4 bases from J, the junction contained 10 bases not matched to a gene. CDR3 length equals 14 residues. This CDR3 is CSAPLRDRVYEQYF. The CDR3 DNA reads TGCAGTGCCCCCCTCCGGGACAGGGTGTACGAGCAGTACTTC.

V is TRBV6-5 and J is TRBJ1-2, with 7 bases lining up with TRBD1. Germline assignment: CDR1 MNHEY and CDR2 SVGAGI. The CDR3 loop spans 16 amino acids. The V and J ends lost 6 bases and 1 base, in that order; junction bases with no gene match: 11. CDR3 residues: CASSPLGTVFNYGYTF. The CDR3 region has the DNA TGTGCCAGCAGCCCCCTGGGGACAGTCTTTAACTATGGCTACACCTTC.

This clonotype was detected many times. Here the CDR3 DNA reads TGTGCCAGCAGTGAAGGACAGGGGGTTACAGATACGCAGTATTTT. The encoded protein is CASSEGQGVTDTQYF. The rearrangement uses TRBV2 and TRBJ2-3, with TRBD1 matching over 9 bases. Germline V gene data show CDR1 as SNHLY and CDR2 as FYNNEI. The CDR3 loop spans 15 amino acids. With 1 base clipped from V and 3 bases from J, the junction kept 2 bases outside the gene matches.

The CDR3: CASSLGQGQGYTF. The CDR3 DNA sequence: TGTGCCAGCAGCTTGGGACAGGGGCAAGGCTACACCTTC. The chain couples TRBV11-2 to TRBJ1-2; 10 positions match TRBD1. Germline V gives CDR1 SGHAT, CDR2 FQNNGV. The V segment lost 3 bases and the J segment 8 bases; nucleotides outside the gene matches: 3. This CDR3 region has 13 residues.

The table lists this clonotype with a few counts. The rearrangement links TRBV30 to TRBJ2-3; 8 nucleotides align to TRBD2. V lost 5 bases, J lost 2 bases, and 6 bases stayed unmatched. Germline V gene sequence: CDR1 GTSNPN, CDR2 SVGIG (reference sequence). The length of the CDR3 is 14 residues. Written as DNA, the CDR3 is TGTGCCTGGGGGGCGGGGGGAAACACAGATACGCAGTATTTT. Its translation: CAWGAGGNTDTQYF.

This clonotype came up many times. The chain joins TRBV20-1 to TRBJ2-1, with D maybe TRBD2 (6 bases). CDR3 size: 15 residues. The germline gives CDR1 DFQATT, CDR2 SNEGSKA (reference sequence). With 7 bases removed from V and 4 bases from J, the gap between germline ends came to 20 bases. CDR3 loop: CSEIPLGGNYNEQFF. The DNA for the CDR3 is TGCAGTGAGATCCCCTTAGGCGGGAATTACAATGAGCAGTTCTTC.

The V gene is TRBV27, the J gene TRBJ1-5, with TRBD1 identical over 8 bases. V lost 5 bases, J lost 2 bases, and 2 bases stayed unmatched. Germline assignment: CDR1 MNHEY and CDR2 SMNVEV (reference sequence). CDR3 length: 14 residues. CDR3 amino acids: CASSGQGGNQPQHF. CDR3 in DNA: TGTGCCAGCAGTGGACAGGGTGGCAATCAGCCCCAGCATTTT.

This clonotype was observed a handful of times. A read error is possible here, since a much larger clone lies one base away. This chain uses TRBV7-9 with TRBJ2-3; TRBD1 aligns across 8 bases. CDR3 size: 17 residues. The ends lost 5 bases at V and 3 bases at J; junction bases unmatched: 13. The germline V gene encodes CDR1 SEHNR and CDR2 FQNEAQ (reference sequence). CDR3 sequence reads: CASSHGTGDSVTDTQYF. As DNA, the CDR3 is TGTGCCAGCAGCCACGGGACAGGTGATTCCGTGACAGATACGCAGTATTTT.

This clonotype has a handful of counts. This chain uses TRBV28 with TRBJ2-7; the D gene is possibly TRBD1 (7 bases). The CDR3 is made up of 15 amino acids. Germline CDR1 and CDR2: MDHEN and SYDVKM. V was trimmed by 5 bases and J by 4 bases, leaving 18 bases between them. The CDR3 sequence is CASSRQGGPGYEQYF. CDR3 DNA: TGTGCCAGCAGTCGCCAGGGGGGACCGGGGTACGAGCAGTACTTC.

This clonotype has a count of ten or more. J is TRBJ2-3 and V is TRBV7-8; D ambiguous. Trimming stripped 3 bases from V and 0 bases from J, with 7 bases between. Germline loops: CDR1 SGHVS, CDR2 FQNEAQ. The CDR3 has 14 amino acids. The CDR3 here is CASSFGPSTDTQYF. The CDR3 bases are TGTGCCAGCAGCTTTGGGCCTAGCACAGATACGCAGTATTTT.

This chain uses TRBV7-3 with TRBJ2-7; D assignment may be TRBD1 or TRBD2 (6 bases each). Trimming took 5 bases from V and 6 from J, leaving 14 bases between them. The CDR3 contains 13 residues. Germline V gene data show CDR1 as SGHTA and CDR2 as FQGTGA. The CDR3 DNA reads TGTGCCAGCAGCCCAAGGACAGCGGGCGAGCAGTACTTC. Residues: CASSPRTAGEQYF. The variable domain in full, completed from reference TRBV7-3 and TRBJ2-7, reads GAGVSQTPSNKVTEKGKYVELRCDPISGHTALYWYRQSLGQGPEFLIYFQGTGAADDSGLPNDRFFAVRPEGSVSTLKIQRTERGDSAVYLCASSPRTAGEQYFGPGTRLTVT.

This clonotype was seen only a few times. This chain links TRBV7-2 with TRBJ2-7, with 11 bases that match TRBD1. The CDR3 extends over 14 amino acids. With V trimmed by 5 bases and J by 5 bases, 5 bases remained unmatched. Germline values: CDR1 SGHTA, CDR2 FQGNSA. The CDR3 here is CASSPWTGGNEQYF. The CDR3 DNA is TGTGCCAGCAGCCCTTGGACAGGGGGCAACGAGCAGTACTTC.

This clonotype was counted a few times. The chain's CDR3 is CASSSDRNTDTQYF. The CDR3 DNA reads TGTGCCAGCAGCTCGGACAGGAACACAGATACGCAGTATTTT. The chain links TRBV7-9 to TRBJ2-3; TRBD1 matches at 7 bases. CDR3 length: 14 amino acids. V lost 4 bases and J lost 2; bases outside the gene matches: 3. The germline V gene encodes CDR1 SEHNR and CDR2 FQNEAQ (reference sequence).

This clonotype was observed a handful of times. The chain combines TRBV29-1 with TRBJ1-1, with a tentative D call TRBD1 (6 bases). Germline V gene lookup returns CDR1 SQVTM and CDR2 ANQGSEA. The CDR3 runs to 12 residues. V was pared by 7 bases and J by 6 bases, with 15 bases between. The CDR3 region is CSARYRVAEAFF. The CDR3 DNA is TGCAGCGCGAGGTACAGGGTCGCTGAAGCTTTCTTT. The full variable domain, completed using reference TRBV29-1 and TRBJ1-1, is SAVISQKPSRDICQRGTSLTIQCQVDSQVTMMFWYRQQPGQSLTLIATANQGSEATYESGFVIDKFPISRPNLTFSTLTVSNMSPEDSSIYLCSARYRVAEAFFGQGTRLTVV.

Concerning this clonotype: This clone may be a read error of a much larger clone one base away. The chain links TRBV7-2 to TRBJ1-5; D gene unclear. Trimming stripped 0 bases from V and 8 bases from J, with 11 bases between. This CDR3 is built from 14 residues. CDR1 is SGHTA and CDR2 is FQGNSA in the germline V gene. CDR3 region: CASSLAGGDKPQHF. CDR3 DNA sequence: TGTGCCAGCAGCTTAGCCGGCGGGGATAAGCCCCAGCATTTT.

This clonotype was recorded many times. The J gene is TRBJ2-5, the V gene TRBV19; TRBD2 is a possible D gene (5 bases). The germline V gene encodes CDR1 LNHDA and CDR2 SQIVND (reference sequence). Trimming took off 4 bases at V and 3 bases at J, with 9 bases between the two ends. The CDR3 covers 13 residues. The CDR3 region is CASSKLAEETQYF. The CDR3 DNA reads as TGTGCCAGTAGTAAGCTAGCCGAAGAGACCCAGTACTTC.

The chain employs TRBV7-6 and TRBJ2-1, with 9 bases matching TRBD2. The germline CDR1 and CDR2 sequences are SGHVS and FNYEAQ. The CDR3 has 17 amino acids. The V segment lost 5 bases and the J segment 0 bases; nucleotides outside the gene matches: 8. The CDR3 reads CASSESSGTYSYNEQFF. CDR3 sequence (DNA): TGTGCCAGCAGCGAATCTAGCGGGACCTACTCCTACAATGAGCAGTTCTTC.

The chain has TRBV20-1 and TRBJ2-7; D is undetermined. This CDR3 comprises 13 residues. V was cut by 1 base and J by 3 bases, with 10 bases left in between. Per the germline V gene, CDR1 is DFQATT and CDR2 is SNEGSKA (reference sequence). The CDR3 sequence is CSARVHDVYEQYF. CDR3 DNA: TGCAGTGCTAGAGTCCATGATGTCTACGAGCAGTACTTC.